The clone carrying this TCR beta chain came up a few times. What it recognizes is unknown. The sample is drawn from a study of CD8 T cells in ankylosing spondylitis. Findings and limits, study-wide: What appeared characteristic of ankylosing spondylitis blood was a TCR beta motif of 7 or 8 highly homologous variants.

Per germline, CDR1 SGHRS and CDR2 YFSETQ. The length of the CDR3 is 14 residues. J was trimmed by 8 bases and V by 5 bases; bases with no gene match: 9. Using its own MiXCR run on the 5' RACE reads, TCRdb lists one record per CDR3 protein. The sample shows roughly 700,000 distinct CDR3 sequences, around 17% of them seen only once. The TCR was taken from a male donor with ankylosing spondylitis. This chain links TRBV5-1 with TRBJ2-1, with 8 bases identical to TRBD2. The material sequenced was blood, either unsorted or a sorted T cell fraction (not recorded which). For the CDR3, the DNA is TGCGCCAGCAGACCGGGACTAGAGTACCATGAGCAGTTCTTC. It encodes CASRPGLEYHEQFF.